This T cell receptor beta chain was captured by sequencing in a study of blood T cell repertoires in COVID-19. V was clipped by 4 bases and J by 0 bases, with 10 bases between them. This CDR3 comprises 15 residues. Per the germline V gene, CDR1 is MDHEN and CDR2 is SYDVKM. TCRdb's table, derived via immunoSEQ multiplex PCR, lists solely in-frame clones and lacks some. The sample carries fewer than 180,000 clones, roughly 82% recorded once. The chain couples TRBV28 to TRBJ1-3; D is unclear. This TCR was sampled from a man between 65 and 85 years old with acute or convalescent COVID-19. Sequencing was performed on peripheral blood. This chain's CDR3 is CASSSYPGSGNTIYF. The DNA of the CDR3 is TGTGCCAGCAGTTCCTACCCCGGCTCTGGAAACACCATATATTTT. The full variable domain, its missing parts supplied by reference TRBV28 and TRBJ1-3, is DVKVTQSSRYLVKRTGEKVFLECVQDMDHENMFWYRQDPGLGLRLIYFSYDVKMKEKGDIPEGYSVSREKKERFSLILESASTNQTSMYLCASSSYPGSGNTIYFGEGSWLTVV.